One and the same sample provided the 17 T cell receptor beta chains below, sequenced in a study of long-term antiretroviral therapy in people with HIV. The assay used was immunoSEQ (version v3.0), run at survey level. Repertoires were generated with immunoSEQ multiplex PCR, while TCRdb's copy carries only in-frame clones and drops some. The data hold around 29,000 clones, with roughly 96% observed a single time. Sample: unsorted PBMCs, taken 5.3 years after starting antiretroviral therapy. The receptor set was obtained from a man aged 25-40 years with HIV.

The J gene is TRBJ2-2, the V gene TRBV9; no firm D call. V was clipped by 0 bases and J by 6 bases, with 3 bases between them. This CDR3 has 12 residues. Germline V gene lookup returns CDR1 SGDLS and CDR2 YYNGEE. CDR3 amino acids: CASSVDSGELFF. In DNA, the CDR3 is TGTGCCAGCAGCGTAGACTCCGGGGAGCTGTTTTTT.

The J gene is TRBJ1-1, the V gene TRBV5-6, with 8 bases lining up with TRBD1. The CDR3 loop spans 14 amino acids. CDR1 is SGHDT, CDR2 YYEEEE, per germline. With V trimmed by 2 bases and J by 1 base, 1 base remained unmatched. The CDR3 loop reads CASSFGTGNTEAFF. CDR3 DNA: TGTGCCAGCAGCTTTGGGACAGGGAACACTGAAGCTTTCTTT.

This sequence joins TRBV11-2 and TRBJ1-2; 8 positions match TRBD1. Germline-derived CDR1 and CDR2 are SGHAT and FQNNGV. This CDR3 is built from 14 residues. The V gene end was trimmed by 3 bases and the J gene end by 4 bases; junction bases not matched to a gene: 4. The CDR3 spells CASSFRGQVYGYTF. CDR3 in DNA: TGTGCCAGCAGCTTCCGGGGACAGGTCTATGGCTACACCTTC.

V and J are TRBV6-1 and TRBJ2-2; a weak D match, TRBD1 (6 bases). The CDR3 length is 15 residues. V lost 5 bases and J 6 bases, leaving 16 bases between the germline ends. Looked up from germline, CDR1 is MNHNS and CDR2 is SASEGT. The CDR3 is CASSRQALISGELFF. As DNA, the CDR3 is TGTGCCAGCAGTAGACAGGCCCTTATTTCCGGGGAGCTGTTTTTT.

For the CDR3, the DNA is TGTGCCAGCAGCTCCGACTCCGCTGGTCGGTTCTTC. Its translation: CASSSDSAGRFF. The rearrangement joins TRBV7-9 to TRBJ2-1, with D uncertain. Trimming cost V 4 bases and J 15 bases, with 16 bases left between them. The CDR3 totals 12 residues. In germline, CDR1 is SEHNR, CDR2 FQNEAQ (reference sequence).

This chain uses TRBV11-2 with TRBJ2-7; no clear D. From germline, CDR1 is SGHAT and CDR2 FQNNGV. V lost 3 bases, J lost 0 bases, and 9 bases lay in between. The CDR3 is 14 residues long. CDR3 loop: CASSFGKGSYEQYF. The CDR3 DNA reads TGTGCCAGCAGCTTTGGAAAGGGCTCCTACGAGCAGTACTTC.

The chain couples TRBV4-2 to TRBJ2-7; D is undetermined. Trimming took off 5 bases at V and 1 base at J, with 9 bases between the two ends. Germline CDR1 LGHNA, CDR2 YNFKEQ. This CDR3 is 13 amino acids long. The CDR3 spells CASSSDTSYEQYF. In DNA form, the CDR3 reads TGTGCCAGCAGCTCCGACACTTCCTACGAGCAGTACTTC.

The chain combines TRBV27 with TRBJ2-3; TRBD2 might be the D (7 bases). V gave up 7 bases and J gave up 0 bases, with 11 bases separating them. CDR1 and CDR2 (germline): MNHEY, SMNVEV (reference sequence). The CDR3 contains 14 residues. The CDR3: CASTRGGSTDTQYF. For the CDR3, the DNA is TGTGCCAGCACGAGGGGGGGTAGCACAGATACGCAGTATTTT.

CDR3 in amino acids: CASSPTTGALSYEQYF. In DNA form, the CDR3 reads TGTGCCAGCTCACCTACGACAGGGGCTCTCTCCTACGAGCAGTACTTC. The V gene is TRBV18, the J gene TRBJ2-7; 8 nucleotides agree with TRBD1. The CDR3 consists of 16 residues. Germline CDR1 reads KGHSH; CDR2 reads LQKENI. With V trimmed by 3 bases and J by 0 bases, 7 bases remained unmatched.

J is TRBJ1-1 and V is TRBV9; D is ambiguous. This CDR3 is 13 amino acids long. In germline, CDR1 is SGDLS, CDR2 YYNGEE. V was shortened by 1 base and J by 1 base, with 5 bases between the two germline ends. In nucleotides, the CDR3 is TGTGCCAGCAGCGTACAGAAGAACACTGAAGCTTTCTTT. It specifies CASSVQKNTEAFF.

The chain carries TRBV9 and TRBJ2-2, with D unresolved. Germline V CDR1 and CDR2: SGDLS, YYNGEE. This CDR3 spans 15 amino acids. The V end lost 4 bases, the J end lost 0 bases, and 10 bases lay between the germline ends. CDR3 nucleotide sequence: TGTGCCAGCAGCAGTAACACAGCGAACACCGGGGAGCTGTTTTTT. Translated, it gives CASSSNTANTGELFF.

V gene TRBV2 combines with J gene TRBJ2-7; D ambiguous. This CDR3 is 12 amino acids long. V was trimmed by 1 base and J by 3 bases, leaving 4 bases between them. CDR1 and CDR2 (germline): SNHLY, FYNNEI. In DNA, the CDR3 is TGTGCCAGCAGTGAAGGCAACTACGAGCAGTACTTC. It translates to CASSEGNYEQYF.

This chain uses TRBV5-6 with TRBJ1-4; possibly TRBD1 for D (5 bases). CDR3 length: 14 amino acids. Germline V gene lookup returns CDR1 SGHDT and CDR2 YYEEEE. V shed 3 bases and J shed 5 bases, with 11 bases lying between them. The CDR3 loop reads CASSSGTGNEKLFF. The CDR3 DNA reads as TGTGCCAGCAGCTCCGGGACGGGGAATGAAAAACTGTTTTTT.

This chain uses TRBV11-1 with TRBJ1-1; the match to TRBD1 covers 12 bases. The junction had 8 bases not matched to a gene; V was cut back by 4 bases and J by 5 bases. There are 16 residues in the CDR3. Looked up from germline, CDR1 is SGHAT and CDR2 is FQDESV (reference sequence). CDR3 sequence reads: CASSSPGQGARTEAFF. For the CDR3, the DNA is TGTGCCAGCAGCTCTCCGGGACAGGGGGCGCGAACTGAAGCTTTCTTT.

The CDR3 coding sequence is TGTGCCAGCAGCCAAGATACTAGCGGGACTTACAATGAGCAGTTCTTC. Protein: CASSQDTSGTYNEQFF. This chain joins TRBV4-2 and TRBJ2-1; 10 bases are a match to TRBD2. The CDR3 runs 16 residues. CDR1 is LGHNA and CDR2 is YNFKEQ in the germline V gene. The trim removed 0 bases at V and 4 bases at J, leaving 3 bases unmatched.

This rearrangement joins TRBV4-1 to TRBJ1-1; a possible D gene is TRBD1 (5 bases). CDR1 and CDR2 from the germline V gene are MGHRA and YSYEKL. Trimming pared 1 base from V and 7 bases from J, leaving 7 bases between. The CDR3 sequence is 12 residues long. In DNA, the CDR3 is TGCGCCAGCAGCCAAGGGACACTTGAAGCTTTCTTT. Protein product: CASSQGTLEAFF.

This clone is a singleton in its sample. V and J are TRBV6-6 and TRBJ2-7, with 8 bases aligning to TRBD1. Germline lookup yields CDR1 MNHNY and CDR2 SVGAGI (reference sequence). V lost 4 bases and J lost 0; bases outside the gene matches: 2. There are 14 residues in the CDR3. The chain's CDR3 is CASSSGTGSYEQYF. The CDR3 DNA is TGTGCCAGCAGTTCCGGGACAGGCTCCTACGAGCAGTACTTC.